A selection of T cell receptor beta chains follows, all from one sample in a study of cytomegalovirus exposure and HLA in healthy donors. Measured with immunoSEQ multiplex PCR; TCRdb has only the in-frame clones, and not every one. Of about 210,000 clones in the sample, around 78% were seen once. Sequenced input: PBMCs. The receptors derive from a boy aged 5-17 years in good health and CMV-seronegative. Each CDR3 is given without its conserved first and last residue. Not every row has a clone size; where given, it reads once, few, many or a size class.

clone size,J gene,V gene,CDR3 protein
NA,TRBJ1-1,TRBV6-6,ASSRQAEAF
few,TRBJ1-1,TRBV6-4,ASSDSKGETG
NA,TRBJ1-1,TRBV2,ASSERGGGTEAF
NA,TRBJ1-1,TRBV6-1,ASSEGRNTEAF
few,TRBJ2-2,TRBV10-3,AISERTGGGYTGELF
NA,TRBJ1-1,TRBV11-3,ASSLGTENTEAF
few,TRBJ2-7,TRBV7-8,ASSLAGSTYEQY
NA,TRBJ1-1,TRBV6-5,ASSYVRDTEAF
NA,TRBJ1-2,TRBV5-4,ASSRGQGDYGYT
NA,TRBJ2-7,TRBV5-5,ASSLRGSYEQY
few,TRBJ1-4,TRBV30,ASRYRSDEKLF
NA,TRBJ2-2,TRBV7-3,ASSKRRGFTEDTGELF
NA,TRBJ1-5,TRBV19,ASSGISGDNQPQH
once,TRBJ2-5,TRBV30,AWSPGLGETQY
NA,TRBJ2-3,TRBV5-1,ASSSGLAPTLDTQY
NA,TRBJ1-5,TRBV19,ASSIFHSPWSNQPQH
NA,TRBJ2-2,TRBV7-9,ASSLGSGSAVGELF
NA,TRBJ2-7,TRBV7-8,ASSQSYHRDRVHEQY
NA,TRBJ2-2,TRBV5-6,ASSSPGSTTGELF
NA,TRBJ1-1,TRBV11-3,ASSLDRGQWTEAF
NA,TRBJ1-5,TRBV9,ASSTGQGNQPQH
NA,TRBJ1-1,TRBV9,ASSVVIWGGVYPF
few,TRBJ1-1,TRBV18,ASSPGAGTVTEAF
NA,TRBJ1-2,TRBV9,ASSARQGADYGYT
NA,TRBJ2-1,TRBV6-1,ASSLTSSGEQF
NA,TRBJ2-2,TRBV9,ASSVASSWNTGELF
NA,TRBJ1-6,TRBV19,ASSIESSYNSPLH
NA,TRBJ2-7,TRBV18,ASSPPSGMPYEQY
NA,TRBJ1-1,TRBV30,AWSARGAEHMNTEAF
NA,TRBJ2-5,TRBV19,ASQLEDSNQETQY
NA,TRBJ1-2,TRBV4-1,ASSQDRGTGYGYT
NA,TRBJ1-2,TRBV25-1,ASRGLTGYT
NA,TRBJ2-1,TRBV5-1,ASSLAVSYNEQF
NA,TRBJ2-3,TRBV6-5,ASSYDSRADTQY
NA,TRBJ1-2,TRBV5-4,ASSLEFQNFYGYT
NA,TRBJ1-1,TRBV2,ASRPGTGSGAF
NA,TRBJ2-1,TRBV4-2,ASSQDTASVSYNEQF
NA,TRBJ1-1,TRBV25-1,ASSESIGQGSSEAF
few,TRBJ1-5,TRBV6-1,ATIVTVLGNQPQH
NA,TRBJ2-2,TRBV5-4,ASSFAGLRTTGELF
once,TRBJ2-3,TRBV14,ASSQNVRVSRTDTQY
few,TRBJ2-1,TRBV6-1,ASSGTYGLYNEQF
NA,TRBJ2-5,TRBV20-1,IAGGMRTQY
NA,TRBJ1-4,TRBV11-2,ASSLASFGAGYEKLF
few,TRBJ2-7,TRBV19,ASSPSWGGYEQY
NA,TRBJ2-7,TRBV23-1,ASSQGPGAPYEQY
NA,TRBJ1-1,TRBV5-6,ASSLRRTVSYTEAF
NA,TRBJ2-7,TRBV5-6,ASSLYTGTNNPYEQY
NA,TRBJ1-4,TRBV10-1,ASSEKRRGEKLF
NA,TRBJ1-2,TRBV27,ASSQPGQKTYGYT
NA,TRBJ1-4,TRBV2,ASSEAGTGNEKLF
NA,TRBJ1-2,TRBV11-3,ASSRPGRGPSSKEGYT
NA,TRBJ1-1,TRBV27,ASSPGGGTEAF
NA,TRBJ2-7,TRBV9,ASSVVGTPHEQY
NA,TRBJ2-1,TRBV20-1,SAWEDEQF
NA,TRBJ2-7,TRBV5-6,ASSLPGSSSYEQY
few,TRBJ2-1,TRBV6-5,ASSYYRGNEQF